The next 3 T cell receptor beta chains were all read from a single sample in a study of metastatic and nonmetastatic thyroid tumors. There were no patients who had received any treatment before thyroid surgery. TCRdb re-clonotyped the PCR reads through MiXCR. The profile shows about 7,300 clones, 15% to 20% of them singletons. Sequencing used adjacent normal tissue. These receptors were obtained from a female donor with papillary thyroid cancer or a benign thyroid nodule (not recorded which). Some clones in this sample may be carry-over from other donors' samples.

In its sample, this clone is medium-sized (0.01 to 0.1%). The chain has TRBV20-1 and TRBJ1-1, with TRBD1 matching 8 bases. The CDR3 covers 15 residues. CDR1 is DFQATT and CDR2 is SNEGSKA in the germline V gene (reference sequence). Germline trimming cut 3 bases from V and 4 bases from J; bases unmatched to any gene: 10. CDR3 sequence reads: CSASPPGTGGTEAFF. The DNA of the CDR3 is TGCAGTGCTAGCCCGCCCGGCACAGGGGGCACTGAAGCTTTCTTT.

This clone was recorded at least ten times. V is TRBV30 and J is TRBJ1-2; no firm D call. CDR1 and CDR2 from the germline V gene are GTSNPN and SVGIG (reference sequence). V was cut by 0 bases and J by 4 bases, with 9 bases left in between. The CDR3 covers 13 residues. In nucleotides, the CDR3 is TGTGCCTGGAGTGTTCCGGGTCTCTATGGCTACACCTTC. The encoded protein is CAWSVPGLYGYTF.

This clone is categorized as medium-sized. The gene calls are TRBV6-5 and TRBJ1-5; TRBD1 matches 8 bases. Germline V gives CDR1 MNHEY, CDR2 SVGAGI. The CDR3 is 15 amino acids. J gave up 4 bases and V 4 bases, and 6 bases lay outside the gene matches. The CDR3: CASSSSGGNNQPQHF. DNA of the CDR3: TGTGCCAGCAGTTCCTCAGGGGGCAATAATCAGCCCCAGCATTTT.